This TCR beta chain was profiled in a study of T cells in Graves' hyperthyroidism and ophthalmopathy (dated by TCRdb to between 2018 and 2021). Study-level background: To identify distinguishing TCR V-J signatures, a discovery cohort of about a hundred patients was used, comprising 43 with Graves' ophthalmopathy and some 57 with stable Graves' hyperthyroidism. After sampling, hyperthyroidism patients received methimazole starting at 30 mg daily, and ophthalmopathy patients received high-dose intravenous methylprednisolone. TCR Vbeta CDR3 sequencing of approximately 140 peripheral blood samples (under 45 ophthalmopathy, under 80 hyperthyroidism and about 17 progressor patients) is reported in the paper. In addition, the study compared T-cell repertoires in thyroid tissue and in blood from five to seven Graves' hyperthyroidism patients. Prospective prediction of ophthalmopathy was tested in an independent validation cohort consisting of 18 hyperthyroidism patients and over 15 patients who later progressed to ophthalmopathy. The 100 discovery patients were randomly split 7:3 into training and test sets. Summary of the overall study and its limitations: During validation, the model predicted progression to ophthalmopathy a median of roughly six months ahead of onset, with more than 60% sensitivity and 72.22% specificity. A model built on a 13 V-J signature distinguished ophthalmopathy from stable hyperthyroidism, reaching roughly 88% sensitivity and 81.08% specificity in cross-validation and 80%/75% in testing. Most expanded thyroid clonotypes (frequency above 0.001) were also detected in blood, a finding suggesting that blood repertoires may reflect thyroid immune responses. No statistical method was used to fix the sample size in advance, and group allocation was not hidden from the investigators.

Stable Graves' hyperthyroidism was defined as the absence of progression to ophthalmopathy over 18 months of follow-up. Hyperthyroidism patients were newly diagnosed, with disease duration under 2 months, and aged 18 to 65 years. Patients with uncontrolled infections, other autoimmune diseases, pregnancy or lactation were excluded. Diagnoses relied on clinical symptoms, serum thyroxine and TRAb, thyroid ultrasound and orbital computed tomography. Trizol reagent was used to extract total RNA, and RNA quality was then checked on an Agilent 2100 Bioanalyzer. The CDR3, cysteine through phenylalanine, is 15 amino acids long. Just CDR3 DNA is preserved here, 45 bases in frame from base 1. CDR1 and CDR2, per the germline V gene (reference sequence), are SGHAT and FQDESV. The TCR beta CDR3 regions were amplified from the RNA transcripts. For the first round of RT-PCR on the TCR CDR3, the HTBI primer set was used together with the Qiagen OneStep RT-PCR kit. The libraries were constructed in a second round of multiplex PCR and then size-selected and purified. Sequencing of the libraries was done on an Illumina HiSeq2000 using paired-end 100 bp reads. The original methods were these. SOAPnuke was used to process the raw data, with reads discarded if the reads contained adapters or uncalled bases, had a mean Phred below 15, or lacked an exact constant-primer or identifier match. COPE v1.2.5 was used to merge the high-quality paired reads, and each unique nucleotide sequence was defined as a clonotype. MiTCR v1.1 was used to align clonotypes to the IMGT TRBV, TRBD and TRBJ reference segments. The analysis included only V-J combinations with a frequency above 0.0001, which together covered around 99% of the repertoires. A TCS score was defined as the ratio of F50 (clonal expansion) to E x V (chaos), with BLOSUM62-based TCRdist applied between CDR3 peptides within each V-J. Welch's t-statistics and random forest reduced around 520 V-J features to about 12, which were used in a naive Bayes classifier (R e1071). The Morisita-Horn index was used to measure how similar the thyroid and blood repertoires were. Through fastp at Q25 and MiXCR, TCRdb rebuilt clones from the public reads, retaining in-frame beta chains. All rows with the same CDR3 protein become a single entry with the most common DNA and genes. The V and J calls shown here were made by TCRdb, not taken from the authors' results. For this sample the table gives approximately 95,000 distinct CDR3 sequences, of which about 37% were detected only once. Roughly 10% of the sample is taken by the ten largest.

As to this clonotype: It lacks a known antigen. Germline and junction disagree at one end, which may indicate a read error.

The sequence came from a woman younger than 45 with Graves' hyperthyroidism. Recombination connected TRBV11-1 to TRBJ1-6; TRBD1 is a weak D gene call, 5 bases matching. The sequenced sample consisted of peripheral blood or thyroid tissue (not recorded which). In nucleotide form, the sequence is TGTGCCGGCAGCTTAGAAGGGGAGTGCCGTTCACCCCTCCACTTT. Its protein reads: CAGSLEGECRSPLHF.